Sequencing of this T cell receptor (beta chain) was carried out in a study of Ad26.COV2.S vaccination and SARS-CoV-2 variants (dated by TCRdb to the early 2020s). In the study overall: Donors in the vaccine arm were drawn from COV1001, a multicentre, randomized, double-blind, placebo-controlled phase I-IIa trial testing Ad26.COV2.S in healthy adults. The TCR-sequenced set comprised about 32 samples: some 19 Ad26.COV2.S vaccine recipients, 5 placebo recipients and 8 SARS-CoV-2 convalescent individuals. Dosing of Ad26.COV2.S was intramuscular, at either 5x10^10 or 1x10^11 viral particles, delivered as one shot or as two shots spaced 56 days apart. Blinding of investigators to trial group allocation was maintained during experiments and outcome assessment. TCRbeta repertoire sequencing served as the tool for gauging how specific and how broad the SARS-CoV-2-reactive T cell receptors were following Ad26.COV2.S vaccination. Participants in the trial were split at random into five groups of five each, receiving low-dose or high-dose Ad26.COV2.S once or twice, or else placebo on both occasions.

Comments on this clone: It has no known antigen specificity. Qualities for individual bases were not recorded, and no much larger clone is one base off.

What this sample's treatment or condition label stands for: roughly 20 received Ad26.COV2.S at low or high dose, single or two shots; a few received placebo; per-sample allocation not given. For vaccine and placebo recipients, repertoires were sequenced using samples collected on day 63 after the first injection. Cohort 1b enrolled about two dozen adults aged 18-55 years at a single site in Boston, USA, between 29 July and 7 August 2020. As a vaccine, Ad26.COV2.S was a replication-incompetent adenovirus type 26 vector that expressed a prefusion-stabilized SARS-CoV-2 spike protein derived from the original Wuhan strain. TCRbeta CDR3 regions were sequenced with the immunoSEQ Assay. After extraction, genomic DNA underwent amplification by bias-controlled multiplex PCR, followed by high-throughput sequencing. Per the authors' processing: To quantify the absolute abundance of each unique TCRbeta CDR3 region, sequences were collapsed and filtered. T cell fraction was estimated by normalizing TCRbeta template counts to usable DNA, which was measured by amplifying reference genes present in all nucleated cells. Repertoire TCRs were annotated as SARS-CoV-2-specific when V gene, CDR3 amino acid sequence and J gene were exactly matched to a known reactive TCR set. The reference SARS-CoV-2 TCR set was obtained from MIRA and was filtered for enrichment in COVID-19-positive ImmuneCODE repertoires, whereby public or cross-reactive TCRs were removed. Using the MIRA antigens, annotated TCRs were further analysed by specific ORF or by position within an ORF. Breadth was defined as annotated unique rearrangements over total unique productive rearrangements; depth was the summed frequency of those rearrangements. Group comparisons of TCR breadth used two-sided Wilcoxon rank-sum tests. What TCRdb holds here is the immuneACCESS table cut down to in-frame rearrangements. Part of the clones is not present; checked against another copy, under half of the missing clones reflect an unresolved V gene, and the others are unexplained. Clonal size and the V and J genes are those of that table, whereas D and trimming came from the DNA. The sample profile shows more than 300,000 clones; about 86% of them were found once. The ten largest clonotypes hold over 8.5% of the sample.

Via the germline V gene, CDR1 is SGHDT and CDR2 YYEEEE. V gives up 4 bases and J gives up 10 bases, and the segment between their germline ends measures 15 bases. The CDR3 spans 13 residues, from the cysteine through the phenylalanine. Of all the DNA, just the CDR3 is kept, 39 bases in frame from base 1. On the study overall, not on this receptor specifically: Compared with placebo recipients, Ad26.COV2.S recipients showed higher spike-specific TCR breadth (P = 0.0014). Substantial breadth of spike-specific CD8+ and CD4+ T cell responses was reported after vaccination. Comparing responses between vaccine doses or regimens was not something the study was powered to do. Comparable non-spike TCR breadth was observed between vaccine and placebo recipients, consistent with only spike being contained in the vaccine. It was noted by the authors that total T cell responses may have been underestimated by the TCR breadth and depth analyses.

The sequenced sample was peripheral blood, obtained in a trial of Ad26.COV2.S vaccine versus placebo. This clonotype was obtained from a person aged 18-60 years who received the Ad26.COV2.S COVID-19 vaccine or a placebo. The chain employs TRBV5-6 and TRBJ2-1; no D gene call is confident. The nucleotides are TGTGCCAGCAGCCTCTCCCACCCCCCCGAGCAGTTCTTC. Translated, this gives CASSLSHPPEQFF.